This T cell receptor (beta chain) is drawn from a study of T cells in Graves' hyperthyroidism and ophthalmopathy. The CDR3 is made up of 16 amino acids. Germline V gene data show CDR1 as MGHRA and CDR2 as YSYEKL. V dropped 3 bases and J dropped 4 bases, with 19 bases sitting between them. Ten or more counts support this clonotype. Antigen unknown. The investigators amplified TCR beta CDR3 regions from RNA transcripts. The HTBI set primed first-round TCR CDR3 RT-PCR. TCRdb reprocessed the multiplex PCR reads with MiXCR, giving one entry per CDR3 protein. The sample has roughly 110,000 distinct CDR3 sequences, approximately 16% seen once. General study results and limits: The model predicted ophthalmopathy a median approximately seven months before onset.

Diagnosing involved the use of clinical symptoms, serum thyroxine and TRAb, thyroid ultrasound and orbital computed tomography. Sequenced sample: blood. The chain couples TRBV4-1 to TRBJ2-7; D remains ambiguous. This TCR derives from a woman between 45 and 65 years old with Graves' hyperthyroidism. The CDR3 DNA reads TGCGCCAGCAGCCATATGCCAGTGGAAATGGGGTACGAGCAGTACTTC. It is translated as CASSHMPVEMGYEQYF.